The clone carrying this TCR beta chain was counted between two and nine times. This sample was taken from a study of blood T cell repertoires in COVID-19. TCRdb's copy holds only in-frame clones and misses some; the assay was immunoSEQ multiplex PCR. The data show about 15,000 clones, 70% to 80% seen once. Sequencing was done on a sample of peripheral blood. The clonotype originates from a man between 60 and 70 years old with acute or convalescent COVID-19.

The CDR3 reads CASSRSWAGPQADTQYF. In DNA form, the CDR3 reads TGTGCCAGCAGCCGGTCTTGGGCGGGACCACAAGCAGATACGCAGTATTTT. The chain is built from TRBV7-9 and TRBJ2-3, with D possibly TRBD2 on 6 matching bases. The germline V gene has CDR1 SEHNR and CDR2 FQNEAQ (reference sequence). The CDR3 has 17 amino acids. The V gene lost 5 bases and the J gene lost 4 bases, with 22 bases spanning the gap.